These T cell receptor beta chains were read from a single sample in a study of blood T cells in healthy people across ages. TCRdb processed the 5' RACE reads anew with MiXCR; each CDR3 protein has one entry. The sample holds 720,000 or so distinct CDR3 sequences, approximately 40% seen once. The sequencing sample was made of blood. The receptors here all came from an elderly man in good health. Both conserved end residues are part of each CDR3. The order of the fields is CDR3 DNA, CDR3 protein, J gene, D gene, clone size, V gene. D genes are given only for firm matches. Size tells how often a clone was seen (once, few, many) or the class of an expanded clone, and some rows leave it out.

TGTGCCAGCAGTCGTTTGGGGTATGAGCAGTTCTTC	CASSRLGYEQFF	TRBJ2-1	-	few	TRBV3-1
TGCGCCAGCAGCCAGCGCGGGGATGGCTACACCTTC	CASSQRGDGYTF	TRBJ1-2	-	few	TRBV4-1
TGCGCCAGCAGCCAAGATATAGCTAGCGGGACCCTTCAGTTCTTC	CASSQDIASGTLQFF	TRBJ2-1	TRBD2	few	TRBV4-3
TGTGCCAGCAGCCAGCTTACTAGCGGTGAAGAGACCCAGTACTTC	CASSQLTSGEETQYF	TRBJ2-5	TRBD2	many	TRBV4-2
TGTGCCAGCAGCAAAGGGGGCCTAGCGGAGATACCCCAAGAGACCCAGTACTTC	CASSKGGLAEIPQETQYF	TRBJ2-5	-	-	TRBV21-1
TGCAGCGTTCTAGAGGAAGCATCCTACAATGAGCAGTTCTTC	CSVLEEASYNEQFF	TRBJ2-1	-	few	TRBV29-1
TGCGCCAGCAGCTTGGATCTGGCGGCCAGCACAGATACGCAGTATTTT	CASSLDLAASTDTQYF	TRBJ2-3	-	-	TRBV5-1
TGTGCCAGCAGCCCCCGGGACGGAAAAATCTACGAGCAGTACTTC	CASSPRDGKIYEQYF	TRBJ2-7	-	-	TRBV7-9
TGTGCCAGCAGCCAATTATTACAGGGCAAACGAAAAGAGACCCAGTACTTC	CASSQLLQGKRKETQYF	TRBJ2-5	-	-	TRBV14
TGTGCCAGCAGCCAGGGACGGAATAATTCACCCCTCCACTTT	CASSQGRNNSPLHF	TRBJ1-6	-	few	TRBV7-3
TGTGCCAGCAGAGCACAGGGACCGAACTCTGGAAACACCATATATTTT	CASRAQGPNSGNTIYF	TRBJ1-3	-	-	TRBV11-2
TGTGCCAGCAGTTATATTAGCCGGGCACTAGCGGGAGAGAAGCAGTACTTC	CASSYISRALAGEKQYF	TRBJ2-7	TRBD2	few	TRBV28
TGTGCCAGCTCACTGAGCGGGGGGTTTATGAGTGAGCAGTACTTC	CASSLSGGFMSEQYF	TRBJ2-7	TRBD2	many	TRBV18
TGTGCTAGCAGCTTAGCCCCCGGGGGTACTGTTAATGAGCAGTTCTTC	CASSLAPGGTVNEQFF	TRBJ2-1	-	-	TRBV7-7
TGCGCCAGCAGCTTGTCGAGGCTAGCGGGAGGGCAAGAGACCCAGTACTTC	CASSLSRLAGGQETQYF	TRBJ2-5	TRBD2	-	TRBV5-1
TGTGCCAGCAAAGGGACTAGCGGGAGAGGGAGACGGGAGACCCAGTACTTC	CASKGTSGRGRRETQYF	TRBJ2-5	TRBD2	few	TRBV3-1
TGCGCCAGCAGCGCCGGGACTAGCGGGGGGCGCACAGATACGCAGTATTTT	CASSAGTSGGRTDTQYF	TRBJ2-3	TRBD2	-	TRBV5-1
TGCAGTGCGAAGGTGGCGGGAAACGGGGAGCAGTACTTC	CSAKVAGNGEQYF	TRBJ2-7	-	-	TRBV20-1
TGTGCCAGCAGTCTCCTGACTAGCAGGAGCTACGAGCAGTACTTC	CASSLLTSRSYEQYF	TRBJ2-7	TRBD2	few	TRBV6-5
TGTGCCAGCAGCAAAGGGGGAACTAGCCGTGATACGCAGTATTTT	CASSKGGTSRDTQYF	TRBJ2-3	-	-	TRBV7-9
TGTGCCAGCTCACCAGGAGGGCGAGACTACGAGCAGTACTTC	CASSPGGRDYEQYF	TRBJ2-7	-	-	TRBV18
TGCGCCAGCAGGCCAGGGGTAAATCAGCCCCAGCATTTT	CASRPGVNQPQHF	TRBJ1-5	-	-	TRBV5-1
TGTGCCAGCAGCTTAGGAGGCAAGGACGATGAGCAGTTCTTC	CASSLGGKDDEQFF	TRBJ2-1	-	-	TRBV11-3
TGTGCTAGTGCGAAAGGACAGGGGGCGGATACGCAGTATTTT	CASAKGQGADTQYF	TRBJ2-3	TRBD1	-	TRBV12-5
TGCGCCAGCAGTAAAGGAGGGACTACCACTCGCACAGATACGCAGTATTTT	CASSKGGTTTRTDTQYF	TRBJ2-3	TRBD2	few	TRBV10-2
TGTGCCAGCAGCCTTATAGCCGAGACCCAGTACTTC	CASSLIAETQYF	TRBJ2-5	-	-	TRBV7-2
TGTGCCAGCAGTGTGGGTATTGGACAGTCCACCTACAATGAGCAGTTCTTC	CASSVGIGQSTYNEQFF	TRBJ2-1	-	-	TRBV6-1
TGTGCCATCTCCGGGGCTACCAATGAGCAGTACTTC	CAISGATNEQYF	TRBJ2-4	-	-	TRBV10-3
TGTGCCAGCAGCGTAGGCATCCTAGGTGGCTACAATGAGCAGTTCTTC	CASSVGILGGYNEQFF	TRBJ2-1	-	few	TRBV9
TGTGCCAGCAGTTACAGTACAGGAAAATATGGCTACACCTTC	CASSYSTGKYGYTF	TRBJ1-2	-	-	TRBV6-2/TRBV6-3
TGTGCCAGCAGCTCCGCTGGACAAAACTACGAGCAGTACTTC	CASSSAGQNYEQYF	TRBJ2-7	-	-	TRBV7-9
TGTGCCAGCAGCCAAGGGATGCTAGCGGGATCCTACAATGAGCAGTTCTTC	CASSQGMLAGSYNEQFF	TRBJ2-1	TRBD2	few	TRBV4-2
TGCAGGGCTCGAACCTACGAGCAGTACTTC	CRARTYEQYF	TRBJ2-7	-	-	TRBV20-1
TGTGCCAGCAGCGAGGGACAAGTAATAGGTGGGGCCAACGTCCTGACTTTC	CASSEGQVIGGANVLTF	TRBJ2-6	-	once	TRBV9
TGTGCCAGCAGCTTTTTCACTAAAGCGGGACCTGAGAAGCCGTCTGGGGCCAACGTCCTGACTTTC	CASSFFTKAGPEKPSGANVLTF	TRBJ2-6	TRBD2	-	TRBV11-2
TGTGCCATGGGAGGAGGGGCTGGGGCCAACGTCCTGACTTTC	CAMGGGAGANVLTF	TRBJ2-6	-	few	TRBV30
TGTGCCGGCAGCCGGACAGGCCGTAACTATGGCTACACCTTC	CAGSRTGRNYGYTF	TRBJ1-2	TRBD1	-	TRBV11-2
TGCGCCAGCAGCCTCCCGGACGGGTTGGGCACAGATACGCAGTATTTT	CASSLPDGLGTDTQYF	TRBJ2-3	-	few	TRBV5-1
TGTGCCATCAGTGAGTCATATAACACCGGGGAGCTGTTTTTT	CAISESYNTGELFF	TRBJ2-2	-	-	TRBV10-3